The T cell receptor (beta chain) under discussion was sequenced for a study of control samples from healthy donors and cancer patients. Clones were sequenced by immunoSEQ multiplex PCR, and TCRdb holds only the in-frame ones, with some missing. The repertoire includes tens of thousands of clones, 75% to 85% of them detected once, and over 9.5% sits in the top ten. The sequencing input was blood. The receptor was isolated from a man aged 65-85 years in good health.

Here the CDR3 DNA reads TGTGCCAGCAGCTTACAGGGTAGCACCTACAATGAGCAGTTCTTC. It specifies CASSLQGSTYNEQFF. V and J are TRBV7-2 and TRBJ2-1; the D gene is possibly TRBD1 (5 bases). CDR1 SGHTA and CDR2 FQGNSA come from the germline V gene. This CDR3 has 15 amino acids. V lost 2 bases and J lost 2, with 10 bases in between. The complete variable domain, with remaining parts taken from reference TRBV7-2 and TRBJ2-1, reads GAGVSQSPSNKVTEKGKDVELRCDPISGHTALYWYRQSLGQGLEFLIYFQGNSAPDKSGLPSDRFSAERTGGSVSTLTIQRTQQEDSAVYLCASSLQGSTYNEQFFGPGTRLTVL.